Listed here are 10 T cell receptor beta chains from one sample, sequenced in a study of blood T cell repertoires in COVID-19. Sequencing used immunoSEQ multiplex PCR; TCRdb keeps in-frame clones, though not all of them. The sample lists 70,000 to 80,000 clones, around 85% occurring once. Material: peripheral blood. Receptors were obtained from a human donor in a cohort sampled during active COVID-19.

The genes are TRBV28 and TRBJ1-3; 7 bases match TRBD1. The CDR3 contains 13 residues. Germline CDR1 reads MDHEN; CDR2 reads SYDVKM. The V gene end was trimmed by 9 bases and the J gene end by 4 bases; junction bases not matched to a gene: 6. CDR3: CASRQGTGNTIYF. DNA for the CDR3: TGTGCCAGTAGACAGGGAACCGGAAACACCATATATTTT.

This chain links TRBV6-2 or TRBV6-3 with TRBJ1-5; 7 nucleotides agree with TRBD1. Germline values: CDR1 MNHEY, CDR2 SVGEGT. Trimming took 5 bases from V and 3 from J; bases not matched to a gene: 4. The CDR3 consists of 14 residues. The DNA for the CDR3 is TGTGCCAGCAGTACGACAGGGTACAATCAGCCCCAGCATTTT. Its translation is CASSTTGYNQPQHF.

The rearrangement joins TRBV6-6 to TRBJ1-1; a possible D gene is TRBD1 (5 bases). CDR1 and CDR2 from the germline V gene are MNHNY and SVGAGI (reference sequence). This CDR3 has 15 amino acids. V was pared by 6 bases and J by 1 base, with 15 bases between. The CDR3 region has the DNA TGTGCCAGCAGCCGTCGTAAAACAGGGAACACTGAAGCTTTCTTT. Its translation is CASSRRKTGNTEAFF.

This chain joins TRBV2 and TRBJ2-1, with 8 bases that match TRBD1. This CDR3 has 15 amino acids. Germline V lookup: CDR1 SNHLY, CDR2 FYNNEI. With V trimmed by 6 bases and J by 4 bases, 8 bases remained unmatched. The CDR3 is CASRFGQGGYNEQFF. The CDR3 nucleotides are TGTGCCAGCAGATTCGGACAGGGCGGGTACAATGAGCAGTTCTTC.

V usage is TRBV2 and J usage is TRBJ1-4, with D possibly matching TRBD1 (5 bases). The V end lost 3 bases, the J end lost 5 bases, and 10 bases lay between the germline ends. This CDR3 is built from 14 residues. Germline CDR1 SNHLY, CDR2 FYNNEI. In nucleotides, the CDR3 is TGTGCCAGCAGTGACCGGGGGGGGAATGAAAAACTGTTTTTT. Encoded protein: CASSDRGGNEKLFF.

The chain combines TRBV7-9 with TRBJ1-4; 11 bases are shared with TRBD1. Germline V gene sequence: CDR1 SEHNR, CDR2 FQNEAQ (reference sequence). The CDR3 contains 16 residues. V was pared by 2 bases and J by 7 bases, with 6 bases of the junction left unmatched. For the CDR3, the DNA is TGTGCCAGCAGCTTATGGGGACAGGGGGGAGTTGAAAAACTGTTTTTT. Translating gives CASSLWGQGGVEKLFF.

This clone turned up a few times. V gene TRBV7-2 combines with J gene TRBJ2-7; perhaps TRBD2 as D (6 bases). The V and J ends lost 2 bases and 4 bases respectively, with 15 bases between them. Germline loops: CDR1 SGHTA, CDR2 FQGNSA. The CDR3 loop spans 15 amino acids. CDR3: CASSLSRGTLYEQYF. CDR3 bases: TGTGCCAGCAGCTTAAGTCGGGGGACCCTGTACGAGCAGTACTTC. Together with reference TRBV7-2 and TRBJ2-7, the CDR3 gives the full variable domain: GAGVSQSPSNKVTEKGKDVELRCDPISGHTALYWYRQSLGQGLEFLIYFQGNSAPDKSGLPSDRFSAERTGGSVSTLTIQRTQQEDSAVYLCASSLSRGTLYEQYFGPGTRLTVT.

The chain joins TRBV6-5 to TRBJ2-7; D call uncertain. The V end was cut by 7 bases, the J end by 2 bases, with 15 bases between. The CDR3 is 14 residues long. The germline CDR1 and CDR2 sequences are MNHEY and SVGAGI. The CDR3 bases are TGTGCCAGCAAAACCGGTTCTGTTGCCTACGAGCAGTACTTC. Protein: CASKTGSVAYEQYF.

V gene TRBV7-9 combines with J gene TRBJ2-7; D call uncertain. This CDR3 has 11 amino acids. The V and J ends lost 0 bases and 9 bases respectively, with 6 bases between them. The germline V gene encodes CDR1 SEHNR and CDR2 FQNEAQ (reference sequence). CDR3 nucleotide sequence: TGTGCCAGCAGCTTAGCTGCGGCGCAGTACTTC. It yields the protein CASSLAAAQYF.

This chain links TRBV19 with TRBJ2-7, with TRBD2 as a possible D gene (5 bases). This CDR3 has 12 residues. Trimming left V 2 bases short and J 6 bases short, with 8 bases between. Germline V gene lookup returns CDR1 LNHDA and CDR2 SQIVND (reference sequence). The CDR3 sequence: CASSIFGSEQYF. The DNA of the CDR3 is TGTGCCAGTAGTATATTTGGGAGCGAGCAGTACTTC.